Below, 25 T cell receptor beta chains from the same sample are listed, as sequenced in a study of response to subunit inactivated influenza vaccine listed by TCRdb under 2018. Libraries were made using RT-PCR. The run used an Illumina HiSeq 2500. TCRdb reanalyzed the raw reads on its own, using fastp at Q25 for trimming and MiXCR for clone calling, and kept in-frame beta chains. Each CDR3 protein gets just one entry, which takes the most common genes and DNA from the rows behind it. Here the sample has about 540,000 distinct CDR3 sequences; 20% to 25% occur a single time. The top ten constitute 2.5% to 3% of the sample. This sample was shared with a second study, whose subject was T cells expressing NK-cell markers. Looking at the second paper: TCR beta cDNA libraries were made by 5'RACE template switching that added a universal primer site and unique molecular identifiers.

The sequenced sample was CD4+ T cells sorted from PBMCs, obtained 11 to 12 days after vaccination. All receptors come from a man aged 45-65 years who received an inactivated influenza vaccine. Donor details come from another sample of the same person, matched by shared clones.

The chain combines TRBV5-1 with TRBJ2-3; the match to TRBD2 covers 11 bases. This CDR3 has 16 amino acids. The V and J ends lost 4 bases and 2 bases, in that order; junction bases with no gene match: 6. Germline values: CDR1 SGHRS, CDR2 YFSETQ. The CDR3 DNA follows: TGCGCCAGCAGCCCGGGACTAGCGGAACACACAGATACGCAGTATTTT. It yields the protein CASSPGLAEHTDTQYF.

This clonotype was counted at least ten times. This rearrangement joins TRBV6-2 or TRBV6-3 to TRBJ2-7; D not certain. Germline CDR1 is MNHEY and CDR2 is SVGEGT. With 4 bases removed from V and 2 bases from J, the gap between germline ends came to 21 bases. The CDR3 consists of 17 residues. CDR3 loop: CASSFNPISRIAYEQYF. CDR3 sequence (DNA): TGTGCCAGCAGTTTCAACCCAATTTCCAGGATCGCCTACGAGCAGTACTTC.

The genes are TRBV10-3 and TRBJ2-3; 9 bases are shared with TRBD1. V dropped 10 bases and J dropped 2; count of bases not matched to a gene: 4. The CDR3 sequence is 13 residues long. Germline V gene sequence: CDR1 ENHRY, CDR2 SYGVKD. This CDR3 is CANGQGPTDTQYF. As DNA, the CDR3 is TGTGCCAATGGACAGGGGCCCACAGATACGCAGTATTTT.

This clonotype came up a few times. V usage is TRBV4-3 and J usage is TRBJ2-2; unclear D gene. V dropped 0 bases and J dropped 0 bases, with 11 bases sitting between them. The V gene's germline CDR1 is LGHNA and CDR2 YSLEER. This CDR3 spans 17 amino acids. This chain's CDR3 is CASSQDRISSNTGELFF. As DNA, the CDR3 is TGCGCCAGCAGCCAAGACAGGATAAGTTCGAACACCGGGGAGCTGTTTTTT.

The chain links TRBV5-6 to TRBJ2-3; 10 nucleotides match TRBD2. This CDR3 region has 16 residues. Losses at the gene ends were 0 bases for V and 4 bases for J; bases not matched to a gene: 5. CDR1 is SGHDT, CDR2 YYEEEE, per germline. DNA for the CDR3: TGTGCCAGCAGCTTGGGAGCGGGGGGGTCCTCAGATACGCAGTATTTT. Amino acid sequence: CASSLGAGGSSDTQYF.

This clonotype was found a few times. The chain combines TRBV2 with TRBJ1-3; a possible D gene is TRBD1 (5 bases). Germline CDR1 reads SNHLY; CDR2 reads FYNNEI. The CDR3 extends over 16 amino acids. The ends were cut back, 8 bases at V and 0 bases at J, with 17 bases in the middle. The CDR3 bases are TGTGCCAGCCGCTCCGACAGCCTTGTCTCTGGAAACACCATATATTTT. Encoded protein: CASRSDSLVSGNTIYF.

The V gene is TRBV9, the J gene TRBJ2-6; unclear D gene. CDR1 and CDR2 from the germline V gene are SGDLS and YYNGEE. The CDR3 totals 15 residues. With 0 bases removed from V and 0 bases from J, the gap between germline ends came to 4 bases. This CDR3 reads CASSVGNSGANVLTF. The CDR3, as DNA: TGTGCCAGCAGCGTAGGGAACTCTGGGGCCAACGTCCTGACTTTC.

The V call is TRBV28, the J call TRBJ2-1; 9 nucleotides match TRBD2. CDR3 length equals 16 residues. The J segment lost 10 bases and the V segment lost 2 bases, leaving 12 bases of the junction unmatched. Looked up from germline, CDR1 is MDHEN and CDR2 is SYDVKM. The CDR3 loop reads CASSLTYLAGSVEQFF. CDR3 DNA: TGTGCCAGCAGTTTAACTTACCTAGCGGGAAGCGTAGAGCAGTTCTTC.

This clonotype occurred a few times. The V call is TRBV12-3 or TRBV12-4, the J call TRBJ2-2; 14 positions agree with TRBD2. The CDR3 consists of 16 residues. J was trimmed by 6 bases and V by 6 bases; bases with no gene match: 6. The CDR3 sequence is CASRAGLAGDSGELFF. CDR3 sequence (DNA): TGTGCCAGCAGGGCGGGACTAGCGGGAGATTCCGGGGAGCTGTTTTTT.

The CDR3 region has the DNA TGTGCCAGCAGTTACTCTAACAGCGGGCAACATGAAAAACTGTTTTTT. This encodes CASSYSNSGQHEKLFF. The chain has TRBV6-2 or TRBV6-3 and TRBJ1-4; D is uncertain. CDR1 MNHEY and CDR2 SVGEGT come from the germline V gene. Trimming removed 0 bases from V and 6 bases from J, with 14 bases in between. CDR3 size: 16 residues.

In its sample, this clonotype was seen many times. This sequence joins TRBV27 and TRBJ1-2; D might be TRBD1 (6 bases). V lost 4 bases, J lost 8 bases, and 17 bases lay in between. The V gene's germline CDR1 is MNHEY and CDR2 SMNVEV (reference sequence). This CDR3 is 14 amino acids long. DNA of the CDR3: TGTGCCAGCAGTTCCTTAACAGGGAGAGTAGGCTACACCTTC. Protein sequence: CASSSLTGRVGYTF.

This clonotype was observed a few times. CDR3 loop: CASSQLAGGPTDTQYF. Written as DNA, the CDR3 is TGTGCCAGCAGCCAATTAGCGGGGGGGCCCACAGATACGCAGTATTTT. This rearrangement joins TRBV14 to TRBJ2-3, with 11 bases lining up with TRBD2. Germline V gives CDR1 SGHDN, CDR2 FVKESK. V was pared by 2 bases and J by 2 bases, with 3 bases of the junction left unmatched. The CDR3 has 16 amino acids.

V is TRBV12-3 or TRBV12-4 and J is TRBJ2-2; possibly TRBD2 for D (6 bases). V gave up 6 bases and J gave up 6 bases, with 20 bases separating them. The CDR3 has 16 residues. In nucleotides, the CDR3 is TGTGCCAGCAGCTTGGGACTTAGAAGACAGTCCGGGGAGCTGTTTTTT. Translated: CASSLGLRRQSGELFF.

This clonotype came up many times. CDR3 region: CASSYSVGTGRNTIYF. CDR3 nucleotides: TGTGCCAGCAGTTACTCTGTCGGGACAGGGAGAAACACCATATATTTT. The chain recombines TRBV6-5 with TRBJ1-3; 9 bases align to TRBD1. CDR1 is MNHEY, CDR2 SVGAGI, per germline. The CDR3 has 16 residues. The V segment lost 0 bases and the J segment 5 bases; nucleotides outside the gene matches: 5.

This clonotype showed up just a few times. V usage is TRBV11-2 and J usage is TRBJ2-1; D perhaps matches TRBD1 (6 bases). CDR1 is SGHAT, CDR2 FQNNGV, per germline. V lost 0 bases, J lost 5 bases, and 8 bases lay in between. The CDR3 runs 14 residues. Written as DNA, the CDR3 is TGTGCCAGCAGCTTAGAGGGACAAAACAATGAGCAGTTCTTC. Translated, it gives CASSLEGQNNEQFF.

The J gene is TRBJ2-1, the V gene TRBV9; D is undetermined. The germline V gene encodes CDR1 SGDLS and CDR2 YYNGEE. The CDR3 has 14 amino acids. The V end was cut by 3 bases, the J end by 11 bases, with 18 bases between. The CDR3 DNA sequence: TGTGCCAGCAGCGCCCCAACCAACGGTGTTCAGCAGTTCTTC. Translation: CASSAPTNGVQQFF.

This chain links TRBV10-3 with TRBJ1-1; 7 bases agree with TRBD1. This CDR3 region has 14 residues. Germline V gives CDR1 ENHRY, CDR2 SYGVKD. Unmatched junction bases numbered 2, after V lost 4 bases and J lost 0 bases. DNA for the CDR3: TGTGCCATCAGTGGACAGGGATTGAACACTGAAGCTTTCTTT. Protein sequence: CAISGQGLNTEAFF.

The chain employs TRBV12-5 and TRBJ2-3; tentatively, D is TRBD1 or TRBD2 (7 bases each). Trimming cost V 6 bases and J 4 bases, with 17 bases left between them. This CDR3 comprises 15 residues. CDR1 is LGHNT and CDR2 is FRNRAP in the germline V gene. The CDR3 spells CASGSAGGDADTQYF. CDR3 sequence (DNA): TGTGCTAGTGGCTCCGCAGGGGGGGATGCAGATACGCAGTATTTT.

This clonotype was seen more than once but under ten times. This chain's CDR3 is CASSQDLQVSTDTQYF. CDR3 nucleotide sequence: TGTGCCAGCAGCCAAGATCTACAAGTTAGCACAGATACGCAGTATTTT. This chain connects TRBV4-2 to TRBJ2-3; no clear D gene. Germline V lookup: CDR1 LGHNA, CDR2 YNFKEQ. Trimming took off 0 bases at V and 0 bases at J, with 10 bases between the two ends. This CDR3 region has 16 residues.

This clonotype was detected a few times. The V and J genes are TRBV7-6 and TRBJ2-2; D may match TRBD1 or TRBD2 (5 bases each). CDR1 is SGHVS, CDR2 FNYEAQ, per germline. The CDR3 length is 16 residues. V was trimmed by 2 bases and J by 4 bases, leaving 14 bases between them. This CDR3 is CASSLFARESTGELFF. The CDR3 nucleotides are TGTGCCAGCAGCTTATTTGCCAGGGAGAGCACCGGGGAGCTGTTTTTT.

The rearrangement joins TRBV9 to TRBJ2-3, with 9 bases lining up with TRBD1. CDR1 is SGDLS and CDR2 is YYNGEE in the germline V gene. This CDR3 contains 15 residues. Losses at the gene ends were 2 bases for V and 3 bases for J; bases not matched to a gene: 4. CDR3 DNA: TGTGCCAGCAGCGTCGGGACAGGGAGGACAGATACGCAGTATTTT. Protein sequence: CASSVGTGRTDTQYF.

J is TRBJ2-7 and V is TRBV6-2 or TRBV6-3; possibly TRBD1 or TRBD2 for D (5 bases each). Germline loops: CDR1 MNHEY, CDR2 SVGEGT. The CDR3 has 15 amino acids. Trimming removed 2 bases at V and 5 bases at J, with 16 bases between. In DNA, the CDR3 is TGTGCCAGCAGTTACGGGACCCCCACCCTCCACGAGCAGTACTTC. Protein: CASSYGTPTLHEQYF.

This clonotype was counted a few times. V gene TRBV24-1 combines with J gene TRBJ2-2, with 11 positions matching TRBD1. V was clipped by 4 bases and J by 7 bases; unmatched bases: 10. Germline V CDR1 and CDR2: KGHDR, SFDVKD. The CDR3 consists of 17 residues. CDR3 residues: CATSDPPGQGAGGELFF. The CDR3 DNA is TGTGCCACCAGTGACCCACCCGGACAGGGGGCTGGCGGGGAGCTGTTTTTT.

The chain employs TRBV5-6 and TRBJ1-2; 8 bases agree with TRBD1. This CDR3 has 14 amino acids. Trimming cost V 4 bases and J 4 bases; bases outside gene matches: 6. The germline gives CDR1 SGHDT, CDR2 YYEEEE. For the CDR3, the DNA is TGTGCCAGCAGCCGGGACAGGAGCTTCTATGGCTACACCTTC. Residues: CASSRDRSFYGYTF.

This clonotype showed up just a few times. The chain employs TRBV12-3 or TRBV12-4 and TRBJ2-3, with 12 bases aligning to TRBD2. The CDR3 length is 15 residues. V dropped 5 bases and J dropped 4; count of bases not matched to a gene: 4. The CDR3 DNA is TGTGCCAGCAGTCTCGCTAGCGGGAGGGCAGATACGCAGTATTTT. It codes for CASSLASGRADTQYF.